This T cell receptor (beta chain) was identified during a study of cytomegalovirus exposure and HLA in healthy donors. At the level of the study: The same platform was used for the approximately 120 validation repertoires as for the 666 first-cohort repertoires, as reported in a later analysis. Regarding the study as a whole: A later analysis found first-cohort TCR clusters tended to co-occur in the 130 or so validation repertoires. The authors listed 164 TCR beta chains as cytomegalovirus-associated.

With respect to this clone: The antigen is undetermined.

TCRdb's table, derived via immunoSEQ multiplex PCR, lists solely in-frame clones and lacks some. The repertoire includes over 150,000 clones, over 85% of them detected once, and 4% to 5% sits in the top ten. This clonotype was sampled from a man aged 18 to 30 in good health and CMV-seropositive. Sample: PBMCs.

The CDR3 DNA is TGTGCCAGCTTACGGGCAGGGGAGTTTAGTCAGCCCCAGCATTTT. It translates to CASLRAGEFSQPQHF. The rearrangement links TRBV6-1 to TRBJ1-5; tentatively, D is TRBD1 (6 bases). This CDR3 region has 15 residues. Trimming took off 8 bases at V and 6 bases at J, with 20 bases between the two ends. Per germline, CDR1 MNHNS and CDR2 SASEGT.